This T cell receptor (beta chain) was sequenced for a study of T cell changes during pregnancy in multiple sclerosis. The germline V and J ends were trimmed by 5 bases and 5 bases, with 9 bases remaining between them. The CDR3 spans 12 residues. The germline CDR1 and CDR2 sequences are SGHNT and YENEEA. Generated by immunoSEQ multiplex PCR, the TCRdb table keeps only in-frame clones and is missing some. Among tens of thousands of clones listed, 93% were seen once. The sample in question was peripheral blood, obtained in the second trimester of pregnancy. The origin of this receptor is a female donor with multiple sclerosis, enrolled in a pregnancy study. This sequence joins TRBV11-3 and TRBJ2-5; TRBD2 is a possible D gene (5 bases). The CDR3 coding sequence is TGTGCCAGCAGCCTCGAGGGTGAGACCCAGTACTTC. It is translated as CASSLEGETQYF.